This section outlines one T cell receptor (beta chain) sequence together with its context. Its antigen is currently unknown. This record comes from a study of blood T cells in healthy people across ages. Study-wide results and limits: Naive T cell percentage showed a strong correlation with the diversity of TCR beta.

CDR1 and CDR2 from the germline V gene are WSHSY and SAAADI. This CDR3 has 15 residues. V gave up 6 bases and J gave up 4 bases, with 19 bases separating them. The authors ran a second PCR of 7 to 11 cycles using a sample-barcoded 5' primer and a J-beta primer mix. Using its own MiXCR run on the 5' RACE reads, TCRdb lists one record per CDR3 protein. In the table there are about 760,000 distinct CDR3 sequences, more than 20% of which are singletons. Russia was home to the donors, healthy Caucasian individuals aged roughly 6 to 95. At least 5 micrograms of total RNA were extracted per sample. This sample was also put to use in a study of T cells of mothers and their children. As that report states: Sequencing got over 9.5 million TCR beta CDR3 reads from each mother and several million from each child.

The rearrangement links TRBV10-2 to TRBJ2-7; D may match TRBD1 or TRBD2 (7 bases each). Sequencing was performed on blood. The source of this sequence is a boy aged 5-17 years in good health. CDR3 bases: TGCGCCAGCAGATCGGGAGGAGGGGGCGCTTACGAGCAGTACTTC. Amino acids: CASRSGGGGAYEQYF.